Below are 6 T cell receptor beta chains sequenced from a single sample in a study of T cells in Graves' hyperthyroidism and ophthalmopathy. Researchers amplified the TCR beta CDR3 regions from RNA transcripts. RT-PCR in the first round (using the HTBI primer set) targeted the TCR CDR3. TCRdb re-called the multiplex PCR reads with MiXCR, one entry per CDR3 protein. This table has roughly 710,000 distinct CDR3 sequences, roughly a third appearing once. The sample taken for sequencing was blood. The receptor set was obtained from a woman between 40 and 55 years old with Graves' hyperthyroidism.

To note about this clonotype: This may arise from a read error, as a much more abundant clone is one base away. The genes are TRBV5-1 and TRBJ2-7; tentatively, D is TRBD1 or TRBD2 (7 bases each). Germline CDR1 and CDR2: SGHRS and YFSETQ. V gave up 1 base and J gave up 6 bases, with 14 bases separating them. This CDR3 is 14 amino acids long. CDR3 nucleotides: TGCGCCAGCAGCTTGTCGGCAGGGGGGGGCGAGCAGTACTTC. Encoded protein: CASSLSAGGGEQYF.

Many counts were recorded for this clonotype. The J gene is TRBJ1-5, the V gene TRBV2, with 9 positions matching TRBD1. The V segment lost 6 bases and the J segment 4 bases; nucleotides outside the gene matches: 1. CDR1 SNHLY and CDR2 FYNNEI come from the germline V gene. The CDR3 runs to 13 residues. The CDR3 bases are TGTGCCAGCAGCGGGACAGGGAATCAGCCCCAGCATTTT. It specifies CASSGTGNQPQHF.

The rearrangement joins TRBV7-9 to TRBJ1-2; D unclear. Per germline, CDR1 SEHNR and CDR2 FQNEAQ (reference sequence). This CDR3 contains 15 residues. The ends were cut back, 5 bases at V and 0 bases at J, with 13 bases in the middle. CDR3 loop: CASSQDRVSNYGYTF. The CDR3 DNA is TGTGCCAGCAGCCAAGATCGGGTTTCTAACTATGGCTACACCTTC.

This clonotype was counted only a few times. The chain has TRBV2 and TRBJ1-1; D uncertain. The V end was cut by 3 bases, the J end by 6 bases, with 5 bases between. The CDR3 loop spans 11 amino acids. Germline V gene sequence: CDR1 SNHLY, CDR2 FYNNEI. CDR3 nucleotides: TGTGCCAGCAGTGAGGCCGCTGAAGCTTTCTTT. It codes for CASSEAAEAFF.

This clonotype was found many times. The chain is built from TRBV7-8 and TRBJ1-1, with 7 bases lining up with TRBD1. The junction had 10 bases not matched to a gene; V was cut back by 3 bases and J by 3 bases. This CDR3 region has 16 residues. CDR1 is SGHVS and CDR2 is FQNEAQ in the germline V gene. CDR3 bases: TGTGCCAGCAGCTTTTTGGGCGGGACAGCCCACACTGAAGCTTTCTTT. Protein product: CASSFLGGTAHTEAFF.

This clonotype showed up just a few times. The chain joins TRBV13 to TRBJ2-7; 10 bases match TRBD2. V gave up 6 bases and J gave up 3 bases; unmatched junction bases: 14. This CDR3 has 17 residues. Germline assignment: CDR1 PRHDT and CDR2 FYEKMQ (reference sequence). The CDR3 here is CASSSARLAGANYEQYF. CDR3 bases: TGTGCCAGCAGTAGCGCCAGGCTAGCGGGGGCTAACTACGAGCAGTACTTC.